Presented here are 7 T cell receptor beta chains from one specimen sequenced in a study of T cells in Graves' hyperthyroidism and ophthalmopathy. RNA transcripts served as the template for amplifying TCR beta CDR3 regions. HTBI primers were used for first-round RT-PCR of the TCR CDR3. MiXCR, run by TCRdb on the multiplex PCR reads, gives a single entry per CDR3 protein. The sample shows about 590,000 distinct CDR3 sequences, 12% to 15% of them seen only once. The sequenced sample was blood. These receptors all come from a woman aged 18-29 years with Graves' ophthalmopathy.

In DNA, the CDR3 is TGTGCCAGCAGCTTGGGACAGGGAAGGGATGGCTACACCTTC. Translating it yields CASSLGQGRDGYTF. The chain employs TRBV5-4 and TRBJ1-2; 7 bases match TRBD1. Germline assignment: CDR1 SGHNT and CDR2 YYREEE (reference sequence). V lost 0 bases and J lost 6; bases outside the gene matches: 5. The CDR3 has 14 residues.

This clonotype was seen at least ten times. The chain is built from TRBV6-1 and TRBJ2-1; D is ambiguous. V shed 8 bases and J shed 2 bases, with 16 bases lying between them. Germline CDR1 MNHNS, CDR2 SASEGT. The CDR3 has 15 residues. The chain's CDR3 is CASAQEISTYNEQFF. In DNA form, the CDR3 reads TGTGCCAGCGCCCAGGAGATTAGTACCTACAATGAGCAGTTCTTC.

There are many counts of this clonotype. This chain links TRBV30 with TRBJ1-1; D uncertain. CDR1 GTSNPN and CDR2 SVGIG come from the germline V gene (reference sequence). The length of the CDR3 is 13 residues. Trimming pared 2 bases from V and 1 base from J, leaving 8 bases between. The CDR3 loop reads CAWSPSGNTEAFF. The CDR3, as DNA: TGTGCCTGGAGTCCAAGCGGGAACACTGAAGCTTTCTTT.

There are many counts of this clonotype. This chain uses TRBV6-1 with TRBJ2-1; D gene uncertain. Germline CDR1 MNHNS, CDR2 SASEGT. The CDR3 contains 15 residues. V was pared by 6 bases and J by 2 bases, with 14 bases between. CDR3 sequence (DNA): TGTGCCAGCAGCTCCCGGGCAGGAGCCTACAATGAGCAGTTCTTC. Protein sequence: CASSSRAGAYNEQFF.

This clonotype was seen a handful of times. The chain is built from TRBV4-1 and TRBJ1-1, with no clear D. CDR3 length: 17 amino acids. Germline loops: CDR1 MGHRA, CDR2 YSYEKL. Trimming left V 4 bases short and J 0 bases short, with 18 bases between. As DNA, the CDR3 is TGCGCCAGCAGCCCCCCCCGTGTGGGCTCTATGAACACTGAAGCTTTCTTT. Translating it yields CASSPPRVGSMNTEAFF.

This clonotype was counted many times. V is TRBV6-5 and J is TRBJ1-6; no firm D call. The CDR3 spans 15 residues. Trimming stripped 1 base from V and 10 bases from J, with 14 bases between. Germline values: CDR1 MNHEY, CDR2 SVGAGI. DNA of the CDR3: TGTGCCAGCAGTTACTTTGGCACGGGAAGATCACCCCTCCACTTT. This encodes CASSYFGTGRSPLHF.

This clonotype was seen more than once but under ten times. The chain links TRBV7-2 to TRBJ1-2; no firm D call. Deletions cut 5 bases from V and 0 bases from J, with 13 bases between. Germline V CDR1 and CDR2: SGHTA, FQGNSA. The CDR3 consists of 15 residues. CDR3 in amino acids: CASSPRLIANYGYTF. The CDR3 DNA is TGTGCCAGCAGCCCGAGACTCATAGCTAACTATGGCTACACCTTC.